Included here is one T cell receptor (beta chain) sequence, with context. Its antigen is currently unknown. Sequenced with the Oncomine TCR Beta short-read assay was DNA taken from cultured CD4+ T cells. Via MiXCR, TCRdb re-called the PCR reads, giving one row per CDR3 protein. The sample holds approximately 12,000 distinct CDR3 sequences; around half are singletons and the top ten take about 17%. This record belongs to a study of vaccination and CD4 T cells after COVID-19. Study in general: Post-vaccine sample collection happened at a median of 72 days after dose two, ranging 14 to 241.

This CDR3 is built from 16 residues. V was clipped by 5 bases and J by 0 bases, with 15 bases between them. Germline loops: CDR1 SGHTS, CDR2 YDEGEE. Treatment indicated: approximately nine-day PBMC culture with coronavirus spike peptide pools or control peptides (ViraFEST assay). This TCR came from a human donor with COVID-19. The sequencing used cultured CD4+ T cells from blood, collected after SARS-CoV-2 vaccination. The chain carries TRBV5-8 and TRBJ1-5; no firm D call. For the CDR3, the DNA is TGTGCCAGCAGTTTCGGAGGCGGGTTTAGCAATCAGCCCCAGCATTTT. Encoded protein: CASSFGGGFSNQPQHF. Together with reference TRBV5-8 and TRBJ1-5, the CDR3 gives the full variable domain: EAGVTQSPTHLIKTRGQQATLRCSPISGHTSVYWYQQALGLGLQFLLWYDEGEERNRGNFPPRFSGRQFPNYSSELNVNALELEDSALYLCASSFGGGFSNQPQHFGDGTRLSIL.